The clone carrying this T cell receptor beta chain was seen only a few times. The antigen is unknown. This record belongs to a study of beta chain features in type 1 diabetes. Study-wide findings and caveats: Among patients with Type 1 diabetes, TCRB CDR3s were moderately but significantly shorter in every one of the four CD4+ subsets. Sampled from patients, naive, central memory and Treg TCRB repertoires appeared more similar than those sampled from healthy donors.

CDR3 length: 14 amino acids. With 7 bases removed from V and 0 bases from J, the gap between germline ends came to 14 bases. CDR1 is SGHRS, CDR2 YFSETQ, per germline. The authors reverse transcribed all of the isolated RNA, so sequencing captured expressed TCRB transcripts. Assay used: immunoSEQ multiplex PCR; TCRdb lists only in-frame clones, some missing. Seen here are hundreds of thousands of clones, 13% observed once, and the top ten hold about 0.02%. Every donor provided one heparinised blood draw, which averaged approximately 120 mL. The sample comprised naive CD4+ T cells from blood. The TCR sequence derives from a man aged 18 to 29 with type 1 diabetes. The V gene is TRBV5-1, the J gene TRBJ2-7; D may be TRBD2 (5 bases). The CDR3 is CASEAGRDSYEQYF. The CDR3 DNA sequence: TGCGCCAGCGAGGCAGGACGGGACTCCTACGAGCAGTACTTC.